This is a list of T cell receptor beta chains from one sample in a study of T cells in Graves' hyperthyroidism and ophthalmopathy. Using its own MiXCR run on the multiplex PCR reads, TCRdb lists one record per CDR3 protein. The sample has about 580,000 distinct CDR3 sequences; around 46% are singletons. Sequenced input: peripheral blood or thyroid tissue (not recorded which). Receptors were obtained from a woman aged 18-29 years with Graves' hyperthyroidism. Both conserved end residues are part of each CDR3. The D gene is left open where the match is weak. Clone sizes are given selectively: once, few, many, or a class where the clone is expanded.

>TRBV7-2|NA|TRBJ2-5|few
CASSLSKLAPAETQYF
TGTGCCAGCAGCTTGTCTAAATTGGCCCCAGCGGAGACCCAGTACTTC
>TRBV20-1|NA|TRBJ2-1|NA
CSARPTLGNPTYNEQFF
TGCAGTGCTAGACCTACACTAGGGAATCCCACCTACAATGAGCAGTTCTTC
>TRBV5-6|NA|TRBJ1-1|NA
CASSWVGTPALF
TGTGCCAGCAGCTGGGTGGGGACTCCCGCCCTCTTC
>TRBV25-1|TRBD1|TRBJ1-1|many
CASSEFAGGSSEAFF
TGTGCCAGCAGTGAATTTGCAGGGGGCTCGTCTGAAGCTTTCTTT
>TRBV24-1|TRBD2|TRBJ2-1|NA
CATSEPLAGDHDEQFF
TGTGCCACCAGTGAGCCTCTAGCGGGAGATCACGATGAGCAGTTCTTC
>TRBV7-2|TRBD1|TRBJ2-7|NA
CASSPGGQGGYRLGYYEQYF
TGTGCCAGCAGCCCGGGGGGACAGGGTGGTTACCGCCTCGGGTACTACGAGCAGTACTTC
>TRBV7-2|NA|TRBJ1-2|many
CASSLYMGGPLLGYTF
TGTGCCAGCAGCTTATATATGGGGGGGCCACTATTAGGCTACACCTTC
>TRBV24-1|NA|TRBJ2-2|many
CATSDSGRSGELFF
TGTGCCACCAGTGATTCTGGCAGGTCCGGGGAGCTGTTTTTT
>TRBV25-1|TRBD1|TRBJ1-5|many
CASSGDREDQPQHF
TGTGCCAGCAGCGGGGACAGGGAGGATCAGCCCCAGCATTTT
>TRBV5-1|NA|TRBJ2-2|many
CASSLGYSTGELFF
TGCGCCAGCAGCTTGGGGTATTCCACCGGGGAGCTGTTTTTT
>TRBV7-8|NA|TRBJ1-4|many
CASSLAWGDEKLFF
TGTGCCAGCAGCTTAGCGTGGGGGGATGAAAAACTGTTTTTT
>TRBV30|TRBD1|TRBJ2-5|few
CAWSPDRGWAQETQYF
TGTGCCTGGAGCCCGGACAGGGGTTGGGCCCAAGAGACCCAGTACTTC
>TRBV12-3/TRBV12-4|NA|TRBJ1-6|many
CASSTTEQGSYNSPLHF
TGTGCCAGCAGTACTACCGAACAGGGATCCTATAATTCACCCCTCCACTTT
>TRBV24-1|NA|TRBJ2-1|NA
CATSDLGAVEQFF
TGTGCCACCAGTGATTTGGGCGCAGTCGAGCAGTTCTTC
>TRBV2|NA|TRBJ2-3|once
CASIPRGDTQYF
TGTGCCAGCATCCCCAGGGGCGATACGCAGTATTTT
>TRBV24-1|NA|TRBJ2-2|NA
CATSARSGRRGAVF
TGTGCCACCAGTGCCAGGAGTGGGAGAAGGGGAGCTGTTTTT
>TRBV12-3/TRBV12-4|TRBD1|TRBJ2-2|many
CASGSGQGGTGELFF
TGTGCCAGCGGTTCAGGACAGGGCGGAACCGGGGAGCTGTTTTTT
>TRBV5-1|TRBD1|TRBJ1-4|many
CASSGTGSISEKLFF
TGCGCCAGCAGCGGGACAGGGAGCATCAGTGAAAAACTGTTTTTT
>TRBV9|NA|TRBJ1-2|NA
CASSVEGWGSDGYTF
TGTGCCAGCAGCGTAGAGGGGTGGGGAAGCGACGGCTACACCTTC
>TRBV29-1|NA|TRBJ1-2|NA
CSVGPKQGPGGYTF
TGCAGCGTTGGTCCGAAACAAGGACCGGGCGGCTACACCTTC
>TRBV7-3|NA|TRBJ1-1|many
CASSLSGDTEAFF
TGTGCCAGCAGCTTAAGCGGGGACACTGAAGCTTTCTTT
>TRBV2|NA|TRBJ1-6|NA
CASRDRSYNSPLHF
TGTGCCAGCAGGGACCGCTCCTATAATTCACCCCTCCACTTT
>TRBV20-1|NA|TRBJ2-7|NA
CSELSIAELSYEQYF
TGCAGTGAACTTAGCATAGCGGAGCTTTCCTACGAGCAGTACTTC
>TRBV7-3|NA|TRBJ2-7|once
CASSPETGGSVEQYF
TGTGCCAGCAGCCCAGAAACGGGGGGCTCCGTCGAGCAGTACTTC
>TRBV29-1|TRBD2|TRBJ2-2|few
CSVEAMTLAGGRKVPGELFF
TGCAGCGTTGAAGCTATGACTTTAGCGGGAGGCCGAAAAGTACCCGGGGAGCTGTTTTTT
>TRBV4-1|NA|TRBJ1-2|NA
CASSQGLRDYGYTF
TGCGCCAGCAGCCAGGGCCTTAGGGACTATGGCTACACCTTC
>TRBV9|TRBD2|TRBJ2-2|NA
CASSPPGGLFF
TGTGCCAGCAGTCCCCCGGGGGGGCTGTTTTTT
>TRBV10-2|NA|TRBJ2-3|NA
CASTTGANTQYF
TGCGCCAGCACGACGGGAGCTAATACGCAGTATTTT
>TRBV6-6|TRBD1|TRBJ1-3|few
CASSEERGHSGNTIYF
TGTGCCAGCAGTGAAGAGAGGGGGCACTCTGGAAACACCATATATTTT
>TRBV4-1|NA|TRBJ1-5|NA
CASSQVGPRSNQPQHF
TGTGCCAGCAGCCAAGTGGGGCCTAGAAGCAATCAGCCCCAGCATTTT
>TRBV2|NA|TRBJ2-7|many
CASNGGIREQYF
TGTGCCAGCAATGGCGGGATAAGGGAGCAGTACTTC
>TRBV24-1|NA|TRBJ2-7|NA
CATSDQSYEQYF
TGTGCCACCAGTGATCAGAGCTACGAGCAGTACTTC
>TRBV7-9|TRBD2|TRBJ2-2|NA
CASSWTSGRASGELFF
TGTGCCAGCAGCTGGACTAGCGGGAGGGCCTCCGGGGAGCTGTTTTTT
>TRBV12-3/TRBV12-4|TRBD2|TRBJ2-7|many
CASTPSERETYEQYF
TGTGCCAGCACCCCAAGCGAGCGGGAGACCTACGAGCAGTACTTC
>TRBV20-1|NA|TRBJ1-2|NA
CSASSGQNYGYTF
TGCAGTGCCAGCAGTGGACAGAACTATGGCTACACCTTC
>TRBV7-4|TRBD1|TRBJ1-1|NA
CASSSHSGQVSFGNTEAFF
TGTGCCAGCAGCTCACATTCGGGACAGGTATCATTTGGGAACACTGAAGCTTTCTTT
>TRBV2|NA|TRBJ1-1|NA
CASSFAGPVNTEAFF
TGTGCCAGCAGTTTTGCGGGGCCCGTGAACACTGAAGCTTTCTTT
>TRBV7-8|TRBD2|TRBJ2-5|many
CASSLVYSSGSSETQYF
TGTGCCAGCAGCTTAGTCTATTCTAGCGGGAGTTCGGAGACCCAGTACTTC
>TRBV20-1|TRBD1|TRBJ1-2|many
CSARSTGDGYTF
TGCAGTGCTAGAAGTACAGGGGACGGCTACACCTTC
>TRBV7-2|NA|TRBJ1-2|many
CASSPGWVGGYTF
TGTGCCAGCAGCCCGGGGTGGGTAGGGGGCTACACCTTC
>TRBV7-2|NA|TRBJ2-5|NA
CASSRTAGMETQYF
TGTGCCAGCAGCCGGACCGCGGGAATGGAGACCCAGTACTTC
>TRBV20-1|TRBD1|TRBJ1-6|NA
CSASLTGGTYNSPLHF
TGCAGTGCCAGCCTGACAGGGGGCACCTATAATTCACCCCTCCACTTT
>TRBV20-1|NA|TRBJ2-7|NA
CSARDRDLAHNEQYF
TGCAGTGCTAGAGATAGAGATTTGGCCCACAATGAGCAGTACTTC
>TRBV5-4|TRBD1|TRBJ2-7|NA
CASSFARRGGNEQYF
TGTGCCAGCAGCTTCGCCAGGCGAGGGGGCAACGAGCAGTACTTC
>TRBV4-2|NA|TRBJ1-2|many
CASSLSSGRNYGYTF
TGTGCCAGCAGCCTGTCCTCAGGTCGGAACTATGGCTACACCTTC
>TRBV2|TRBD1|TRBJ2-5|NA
CASMGDRSQETQYF
TGTGCCAGCATGGGGGACAGGAGTCAAGAGACCCAGTACTTC
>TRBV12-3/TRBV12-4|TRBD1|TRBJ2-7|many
CASSDTGAYEQYF
TGTGCCAGCAGCGATACAGGGGCCTACGAGCAGTACTTC
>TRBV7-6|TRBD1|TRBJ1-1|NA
CASSRRDSNTEAFF
TGTGCCAGCAGCCGCCGGGACAGCAACACTGAAGCTTTCTTT
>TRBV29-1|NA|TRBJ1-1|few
CSLGDMNTEAFF
TGCAGTTTAGGGGATATGAACACTGAAGCTTTCTTT
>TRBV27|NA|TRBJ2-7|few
CASSLWRGSYEQYF
TGTGCCAGCAGTTTATGGAGGGGCTCCTACGAGCAGTACTTC
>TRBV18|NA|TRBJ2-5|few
CASSPLGGQGETQYF
TGTGCCAGCTCACCACTTGGGGGCCAGGGGGAGACCCAGTACTTC
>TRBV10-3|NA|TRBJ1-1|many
CAISEEQNTEAFF
TGTGCCATCAGTGAGGAGCAGAACACTGAAGCTTTCTTT
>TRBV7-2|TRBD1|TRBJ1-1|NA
CASSLGDSSPEAFF
TGTGCCAGCAGCTTAGGGGACAGCAGCCCTGAAGCTTTCTTT
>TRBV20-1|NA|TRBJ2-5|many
CSARAGRQQETQYF
TGCAGTGCTAGAGCGGGACGGCAACAAGAGACCCAGTACTTC
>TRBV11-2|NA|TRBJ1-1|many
CASSPLTTGRPNTEAFF
TGTGCCAGCAGCCCGTTGACGACGGGACGGCCGAACACTGAAGCTTTCTTT
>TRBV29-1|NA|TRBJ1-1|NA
CSSVDRNTEAFF
TGCAGCTCAGTTGACAGGAACACTGAAGCTTTCTTT
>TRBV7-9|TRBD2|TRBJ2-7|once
CASSLAVLTSGRDYEQYF
TGTGCCAGCAGCTTAGCAGTTTTAACTAGCGGGAGGGACTACGAGCAGTACTTC